This T cell receptor beta chain was observed in a study of blood T cell repertoires in COVID-19. Study summary: Sites across the United States, Italy and Spain contributed samples from acute and convalescent COVID-19. PBMCs, B-cell-depleted T cells, or T cells provided the cDNA or gDNA that made up the material.

The Seattle patients joined while their infection was active and were tracked longitudinally afterward. Assay: immunoSEQ multiplex PCR; the TCRdb copy retains only in-frame clones and omits some. The sample lists 250,000 to 350,000 clones; 88% were seen once. The CDR3 runs to 13 residues. Germline V gene lookup returns CDR1 MNHNS and CDR2 SASEGT. V lost 2 bases and J 8 bases, leaving 12 bases between the germline ends. Sequencing used peripheral blood. The origin of this receptor is a woman in her 30s with COVID-19, enrolled during active disease. The chain links TRBV6-1 to TRBJ1-2; D is possibly TRBD1 (6 bases). This CDR3 is CASSEWPGEGYTF. The CDR3 nucleotides read TGTGCCAGCAGTGAATGGCCAGGGGAAGGCTACACCTTC.